The clone carrying this T cell receptor beta chain was counted many times. Measured with immunoSEQ multiplex PCR; TCRdb has only the in-frame clones, and not every one. Here the sample spans 150,000 to 250,000 clones, roughly four fifths being singletons. This sample was taken from a study of blood T cell repertoires in COVID-19. Whole-study context: In each case, the material was cDNA or gDNA derived from T cells, B-cell-depleted T cells, or PBMCs.

Trimming removed 1 base at V and 4 bases at J, with 16 bases between. The germline gives CDR1 LNHDA, CDR2 SQIVND (reference sequence). This CDR3 has 16 amino acids. Sequenced sample: PBMCs or T cells enriched from blood (not recorded which). The chain has TRBV19 and TRBJ1-2, with TRBD1 as a possible D gene (5 bases). This TCR was sampled from a man in his forties who had recovered from COVID-19. CDR3 sequence (DNA): TGTGCCAGTAGTATAGGATCACAGGCCTACCTCTATGGCTACACCTTC. Protein: CASSIGSQAYLYGYTF.